The 20 T cell receptor beta chains reported below all come from one sample, sequenced in a study of blood T cell repertoires in COVID-19. Method: immunoSEQ multiplex PCR; TCRdb's copy keeps in-frame clones and lacks some. The sample holds over 90,000 clones, 65% to 90% seen once. Source material: peripheral blood. Receptor source: an elderly man with acute or convalescent COVID-19.

The chain uses TRBV24-1 and TRBJ2-1, with 8 positions matching TRBD2. This CDR3 has 16 residues. CDR1 and CDR2 from the germline V gene are KGHDR and SFDVKD. V dropped 4 bases and J dropped 0; count of bases not matched to a gene: 4. CDR3 residues: CATSDSGTSSYNEQFF. The DNA for the CDR3 is TGTGCCACCAGTGACTCCGGGACTAGCTCCTACAATGAGCAGTTCTTC.

The chain couples TRBV3-1 (or the pseudogene TRBV3-2) to TRBJ2-5; a possible D gene is TRBD2 (6 bases). V lost 0 bases, J lost 4 bases, and 12 bases lay in between. Germline lookup yields CDR1 LGHDT and CDR2 YNNKEL (reference sequence). The CDR3 totals 15 residues. The CDR3 is CASSQDRGGVETQYF. In nucleotides, the CDR3 is TGTGCCAGCAGCCAAGATAGGGGCGGGGTAGAGACCCAGTACTTC.

J is TRBJ2-5 and V is TRBV4-1; 9 bases align to TRBD1. The germline V gene has CDR1 MGHRA and CDR2 YSYEKL. The CDR3 is made up of 14 amino acids. J lost 4 bases, V lost 3 bases, and 3 bases had no gene match. CDR3 in DNA: TGCGCCAGCAGCCAGGGGACAGGGAGAGAGACCCAGTACTTC. Protein product: CASSQGTGRETQYF.

The chain carries TRBV6-5 and TRBJ1-6, with D maybe TRBD1 (5 bases). Per the germline V gene, CDR1 is MNHEY and CDR2 is SVGAGI. The CDR3 has 16 amino acids. V was clipped by 0 bases and J by 10 bases, with 16 bases between them. The CDR3 spells CASSYSKSAGWSPLHF. The CDR3 coding sequence is TGTGCCAGCAGTTACTCGAAATCTGCAGGGTGGTCACCCCTCCACTTT.

The chain couples TRBV2 to TRBJ2-7, with 8 bases aligning to TRBD1. The trim removed 7 bases at V and 5 bases at J, leaving 10 bases unmatched. Germline assignment: CDR1 SNHLY and CDR2 FYNNEI. There are 14 residues in the CDR3. CDR3 region: CASINRDRLDEQYF. CDR3 in DNA: TGTGCCAGCATTAACCGGGACAGGCTCGACGAGCAGTACTTC.

The chain uses TRBV27 and TRBJ2-3; 10 positions match TRBD2. Germline assignment: CDR1 MNHEY and CDR2 SMNVEV (reference sequence). V lost 3 bases to trimming and J lost 5 bases; unmatched junction nucleotides: 2. The CDR3 runs 14 residues. In DNA form, the CDR3 reads TGTGCCAGCAGTTTTCTAGCGGGAGAAGATACGCAGTATTTT. It specifies CASSFLAGEDTQYF.

Only one count was recorded for this clone. J is TRBJ1-4 and V is TRBV29-1, with a weak D call TRBD1 (5 bases). Germline lookup yields CDR1 SQVTM and CDR2 ANQGSEA. The CDR3 sequence is 13 residues long. The V and J ends lost 5 bases and 4 bases respectively, with 11 bases between them. Written as DNA, the CDR3 is TGCAGCGTTATAGGACAAGATAATGAAAAACTGTTTTTT. This encodes CSVIGQDNEKLFF.

This chain uses TRBV7-3 with TRBJ2-1; no clear D gene. Germline assignment: CDR1 SGHTA and CDR2 FQGTGA. The CDR3 totals 15 residues. The V end was cut by 0 bases, the J end by 0 bases, with 6 bases between. CDR3 residues: CASSLTLSSYNEQFF. CDR3 in DNA: TGTGCCAGCAGCTTAACTCTCAGCTCCTACAATGAGCAGTTCTTC.

The J gene is TRBJ2-7, the V gene TRBV4-3, with 11 bases matching TRBD2. Trimming took 2 bases from V and 5 from J; bases not matched to a gene: 5. The CDR3 is made up of 15 amino acids. The germline CDR1 and CDR2 sequences are LGHNA and YSLEER. The CDR3 sequence is CASSQTTSGSNEQYF. The CDR3 DNA sequence: TGCGCCAGCAGCCAAACTACTAGCGGGAGCAACGAGCAGTACTTC.

This chain uses TRBV28 with TRBJ1-2; tentatively, D is TRBD1 (6 bases). Per germline, CDR1 MDHEN and CDR2 SYDVKM. The CDR3 contains 16 residues. Trimming stripped 3 bases from V and 4 bases from J, with 18 bases between. CDR3 region: CASSFPGTLPFYGYTF. Written as DNA, the CDR3 is TGTGCCAGCAGTTTTCCGGGGACACTCCCATTCTATGGCTACACCTTC.

The chain carries TRBV5-1 and TRBJ2-7, with TRBD1 matching over 7 bases. Germline V gene data show CDR1 as SGHRS and CDR2 as YFSETQ. This CDR3 contains 17 residues. The junction had 15 bases not matched to a gene; V was cut back by 3 bases and J by 3 bases. CDR3 DNA sequence: TGCGCCAGCAGCTCTGGGAGCAATAGGAGACAGGGCTACGAGCAGTACTTC. It translates to CASSSGSNRRQGYEQYF. The entire variable domain, with the rest obtained from reference TRBV5-1 and TRBJ2-7, is as follows: KAGVTQTPRYLIKTRGQQVTLSCSPISGHRSVSWYQQTPGQGLQFLFEYFSETQRNKGNFPGRFSGRQFSNSRSEMNVSTLELGDSALYLCASSSGSNRRQGYEQYFGPGTRLTVT.

This chain connects TRBV2 to TRBJ2-7; D remains ambiguous. The V gene lost 6 bases and the J gene lost 6 bases, with 18 bases spanning the gap. The germline gives CDR1 SNHLY, CDR2 FYNNEI. This CDR3 comprises 14 residues. The CDR3 DNA follows: TGTGCCAGCAGACAAGCCCCAGCCCGAGGCGAGCAGTACTTC. It encodes CASRQAPARGEQYF.

The CDR3 nucleotides are TGTGCCAGCAGCCAAGCCACTCACAGGTCAGTGACTGAAGCTTTCTTT. Protein product: CASSQATHRSVTEAFF. The chain employs TRBV14 and TRBJ1-1, with D possibly TRBD1 on 5 matching bases. Trimming stripped 1 base from V and 5 bases from J, with 17 bases between. Germline V CDR1 and CDR2: SGHDN, FVKESK. This CDR3 region has 16 residues.

CDR3 coding DNA: TGTGCCAGCAGCGTAGCTGCCCCAGGGGAGTTCTACAATGAGCAGTTCTTC. It codes for CASSVAAPGEFYNEQFF. V and J are TRBV9 and TRBJ2-1, with TRBD1 as a possible D gene (6 bases). Per germline, CDR1 SGDLS and CDR2 YYNGEE. V was shortened by 0 bases and J by 3 bases, with 16 bases between the two germline ends. The CDR3 runs to 17 residues.

This chain joins TRBV19 and TRBJ2-1, with 11 bases that match TRBD2. Trimming removed 6 bases from V and 7 bases from J; junction bases left unmatched: 17. CDR1 and CDR2 from the germline V gene are LNHDA and SQIVND (reference sequence). CDR3 length: 18 amino acids. The CDR3 DNA is TGTGCCAGTAGCACGGGGCTAGCGGGAGGCGTGCGTCGGAATGAGCAGTTCTTC. Protein product: CASSTGLAGGVRRNEQFF.

The chain combines TRBV7-9 with TRBJ1-2; 7 bases line up with TRBD1. V was clipped by 6 bases and J by 4 bases; unmatched bases: 5. Germline V CDR1 and CDR2: SEHNR, FQNEAQ (reference sequence). The CDR3 covers 13 residues. CDR3 coding DNA: TGTGCCAGCAGTACAGACAGGGCCTATGGCTACACCTTC. Protein sequence: CASSTDRAYGYTF.

This clone has a single count. The V call is TRBV28, the J call TRBJ2-7; D not certain. The CDR3 length is 13 residues. V was trimmed by 2 bases and J by 6 bases, leaving 11 bases between them. The germline V gene encodes CDR1 MDHEN and CDR2 SYDVKM. CDR3 sequence reads: CASSLPAGLEQYF. The CDR3 DNA sequence: TGTGCCAGCAGTTTACCCGCAGGTCTCGAGCAGTACTTC.

The table lists this clone with a few counts. The chain carries TRBV4-2 and TRBJ2-3, with D possibly matching TRBD2 (6 bases). V dropped 4 bases and J dropped 2 bases, with 13 bases sitting between them. Germline V gives CDR1 LGHNA, CDR2 YNFKEQ. The CDR3 spans 15 residues. The CDR3 nucleotides are TGTGCCAGCAGCCCCCTCGGCGGGGCCACAGATACGCAGTATTTT. This codes for CASSPLGGATDTQYF.

This sequence joins TRBV5-1 and TRBJ2-5, with 7 bases matching TRBD1. The CDR3 loop spans 15 amino acids. With 5 bases clipped from V and 0 bases from J, the junction kept 7 bases outside the gene matches. CDR1 is SGHRS, CDR2 YFSETQ, per germline. The CDR3 nucleotides are TGCGCCAGCAGAACTCCGACAGGGAACCAAGAGACCCAGTACTTC. Protein: CASRTPTGNQETQYF.

J is TRBJ2-5 and V is TRBV24-1; TRBD2 might be the D (5 bases). Germline CDR1 is KGHDR and CDR2 is SFDVKD. V dropped 4 bases and J dropped 6 bases, with 20 bases sitting between them. The CDR3 length is 16 residues. The CDR3 region is CATSDTRRGLGQTQYF. The CDR3 DNA reads TGTGCCACCAGTGACACCCGTCGCGGGTTAGGTCAGACCCAGTACTTC.